The 23 T cell receptor beta chains listed next were all sequenced from one sample in a study of blood T cell repertoires in COVID-19. TCRdb keeps only in-frame clones here, not all; method: immunoSEQ multiplex PCR. The sample consists of 200,000 or so clones, about 80% of them appearing once. Sequenced input: peripheral blood. The source is a human donor with acute or convalescent COVID-19. The donor label of this sample is uncertain.

The chain recombines TRBV19 with TRBJ2-2; D is possibly TRBD2 (6 bases). This CDR3 has 17 residues. V was pared by 1 base and J by 4 bases, with 16 bases between. CDR1 is LNHDA and CDR2 is SQIVND in the germline V gene (reference sequence). The CDR3 DNA is TGTGCCAGTAGTATAGGGGGCGGGGTGCTGGGCACCGGGGAGCTGTTTTTT. Its protein is CASSIGGGVLGTGELFF.

The chain recombines TRBV4-2 with TRBJ2-1; D is uncertain. Trimming took 3 bases from V and 4 from J, leaving 7 bases between them. From germline, CDR1 is LGHNA and CDR2 YNFKEQ. This CDR3 has 13 amino acids. This CDR3 reads CASSQGYYNEQFF. The CDR3 DNA reads as TGTGCCAGCAGCCAGGGCTATTACAATGAGCAGTTCTTC.

V is TRBV2 and J is TRBJ2-5; D may be TRBD1 (5 bases). This CDR3 region has 14 residues. V was trimmed by 2 bases and J by 2 bases, leaving 9 bases between them. Germline CDR1 is SNHLY and CDR2 is FYNNEI. The DNA of the CDR3 is TGTGCCAGCAGTGAACGAAGACAGCAAGAGACCCAGTACTTC. It yields the protein CASSERRQQETQYF.

The gene calls are TRBV7-6 and TRBJ2-2, with D uncertain. CDR3 size: 15 residues. Germline values: CDR1 SGHVS, CDR2 FNYEAQ. V gave up 1 base and J gave up 0 bases, with 6 bases separating them. The DNA of the CDR3 is TGTGCCAGCAGCTTAGTCAACACGAACACCGGGGAGCTGTTTTTT. Translation gives CASSLVNTNTGELFF.

V usage is TRBV5-4 and J usage is TRBJ2-7, with TRBD2 matching 11 bases. CDR1 and CDR2 from the germline V gene are SGHNT and YYREEE (reference sequence). The CDR3 totals 13 residues. V lost 4 bases to trimming and J lost 6 bases; unmatched junction nucleotides: 3. CDR3 amino acids: CASSLGLAAEQYF. In nucleotides, the CDR3 is TGTGCCAGCAGCCTGGGACTAGCGGCCGAGCAGTACTTC.

This sequence joins TRBV7-2 and TRBJ2-7, with 8 nucleotides matching TRBD1. This CDR3 has 15 residues. The germline V gene has CDR1 SGHTA and CDR2 FQGNSA. Trimming took 5 bases from V and 0 from J; bases not matched to a gene: 6. CDR3 sequence: CASSAAGGLSYEQYF. The CDR3 nucleotides read TGTGCCAGCAGCGCCGCAGGGGGCCTCTCCTACGAGCAGTACTTC.

The chain is built from TRBV10-3 and TRBJ1-1; D gene ambiguous. The CDR3 spans 12 residues. Trimming left V 3 bases short and J 1 base short, with 3 bases between. Germline CDR1 ENHRY, CDR2 SYGVKD. In DNA, the CDR3 is TGTGCCATCAGTGACAGGAACACTGAAGCTTTCTTT. It specifies CAISDRNTEAFF.

This clone was seen once. The chain carries TRBV4-3 and TRBJ2-1; 10 bases map to TRBD2. J lost 8 bases, V lost 2 bases, and 12 bases had no gene match. CDR1 and CDR2 (germline): LGHNA, YSLEER. The CDR3 extends over 17 amino acids. CDR3 sequence reads: CASSQFSTGLAWDEQFF. CDR3 coding DNA: TGCGCCAGCAGCCAATTCTCTACGGGACTAGCGTGGGATGAGCAGTTCTTC.

This chain uses TRBV12-3 or TRBV12-4 with TRBJ2-2, with 9 bases matching TRBD2. The CDR3 is 12 residues long. J gave up 3 bases and V 11 bases, and 1 base lay outside the gene matches. Here the CDR3 reads CACGRDTGELFF. In DNA form, the CDR3 reads TGTGCCTGCGGGAGGGACACCGGGGAGCTGTTTTTT.

The chain carries TRBV19 and TRBJ1-1; D may be TRBD1 (5 bases). The V end lost 10 bases, the J end lost 4 bases, and 16 bases lay between the germline ends. This CDR3 contains 13 residues. CDR1 and CDR2 from the germline V gene are LNHDA and SQIVND (reference sequence). CDR3 sequence: CATSQGGGTEAFF. CDR3 coding DNA: TGTGCCACCTCTCAGGGAGGAGGCACTGAAGCTTTCTTT.

The chain is built from TRBV5-1 and TRBJ2-1; 9 bases fit TRBD2. V trimming: 2 bases; J trimming: 6 bases; junction bases outside the gene matches: 6. Germline V gene lookup returns CDR1 SGHRS and CDR2 YFSETQ. The length of the CDR3 is 15 residues. The CDR3 DNA follows: TGCGCCAGCAGCTTCCAGGGCGGGAGGGGCAATGAGCAGTTCTTC. This codes for CASSFQGGRGNEQFF.

This clone has just one count. Other DNA sequences in the same sample also yield this CDR3. J is TRBJ2-7 and V is TRBV7-9, with D uncertain. Germline CDR1 and CDR2: SEHNR and FQNEAQ (reference sequence). Between the trimmed V and J ends, which lost 5 bases and 3 bases, there was a span of 5 bases. The CDR3 is made up of 11 amino acids. The chain's CDR3 is CASSRSYEQYF. The CDR3, as DNA: TGTGCCAGCAGCAGGAGCTACGAGCAGTACTTC.

This rearrangement joins TRBV21-1 to TRBJ2-3; TRBD2, the D gene given by the table, was not confirmed from the DNA. TRBV21-1 is a known pseudogene. CDR3 length: 16 amino acids. In nucleotides, the CDR3 is TGTGCCAGCAGCAAAGCGAAGAGGGCAGGCACAGATACGCAGTATTTT. This translates into CASSKAKRAGTDTQYF.

This clone was counted once. This chain links TRBV6-1 with TRBJ2-7; D might be TRBD2 (5 bases). V was shortened by 4 bases and J by 3 bases, with 25 bases between the two germline ends. Germline assignment: CDR1 MNHNS and CDR2 SASEGT. This CDR3 is built from 18 residues. The CDR3 loop reads CASSATDLVGWENYEQYF. CDR3 DNA: TGTGCCAGCAGTGCCACCGACCTAGTAGGTTGGGAGAACTACGAGCAGTACTTC.

This clone was counted a single time. V is TRBV5-1 and J is TRBJ2-7, with D tentatively TRBD1 (5 bases). Germline V gene lookup returns CDR1 SGHRS and CDR2 YFSETQ. V lost 1 base and J 6 bases, leaving 11 bases between the germline ends. The CDR3 has 13 amino acids. CDR3 amino acids: CASSLPGSSEQYF. Written as DNA, the CDR3 is TGCGCCAGCAGCTTGCCAGGGTCTAGCGAGCAGTACTTC. Combining the CDR3 with reference TRBV5-1 and TRBJ2-7 gives the whole variable domain KAGVTQTPRYLIKTRGQQVTLSCSPISGHRSVSWYQQTPGQGLQFLFEYFSETQRNKGNFPGRFSGRQFSNSRSEMNVSTLELGDSALYLCASSLPGSSEQYFGPGTRLTVT.

The V and J genes are TRBV3-1 (or the pseudogene TRBV3-2) and TRBJ2-1; D is unresolved. There are 15 residues in the CDR3. Germline assignment: CDR1 LGHDT and CDR2 YNNKEL (reference sequence). V lost 1 base, J lost 8 bases, and 15 bases lay in between. The CDR3 spells CASSQGPSSSDEQFF. The CDR3 region has the DNA TGTGCCAGCAGCCAAGGCCCTTCGTCCTCAGATGAGCAGTTCTTC.

This chain links TRBV4-1 with TRBJ2-3; unclear D gene. Germline CDR1 reads MGHRA; CDR2 reads YSYEKL. Trimming removed 0 bases at V and 5 bases at J, with 12 bases between. The CDR3 has 15 residues. CDR3 loop: CASSQERVGVDTQYF. The CDR3 bases are TGCGCCAGCAGCCAAGAACGGGTCGGTGTAGATACGCAGTATTTT.

The chain has TRBV5-4 and TRBJ1-3; 9 nucleotides match TRBD1. Trimming took 4 bases from V and 0 from J; bases not matched to a gene: 11. The length of the CDR3 is 18 residues. CDR1 and CDR2 (germline): SGHNT, YYREEE (reference sequence). The CDR3 sequence is CASSPGRQGVGSGNTIYF. The DNA of the CDR3 is TGTGCCAGCAGCCCGGGACGACAGGGGGTAGGCTCTGGAAACACCATATATTTT.

V usage is TRBV29-1 and J usage is TRBJ1-1, with TRBD1 identical over 10 bases. From germline, CDR1 is SQVTM and CDR2 ANQGSEA. This CDR3 has 14 residues. The V segment lost 7 bases and the J segment 3 bases; nucleotides outside the gene matches: 8. As DNA, the CDR3 is TGCAGCGCGCCCGGGACAGGGGCGTACACTGAAGCTTTCTTT. Amino acids: CSAPGTGAYTEAFF.

This clone has a single count. The chain has TRBV7-9 and TRBJ2-1; D might be TRBD1 (6 bases). The CDR3 has 16 residues. V lost 1 base to trimming and J lost 5 bases, with 15 bases between them. The germline V gene encodes CDR1 SEHNR and CDR2 FQNEAQ (reference sequence). As DNA, the CDR3 is TGTGCCAGCAGCTTAGTTTGGGACACCTCAAACAATGAGCAGTTCTTC. Its translation is CASSLVWDTSNNEQFF.

The rearrangement links TRBV11-2 to TRBJ2-3; the match to TRBD2 covers 14 bases. The V and J ends lost 5 bases and 4 bases, in that order; junction bases with no gene match: 8. Per the germline V gene, CDR1 is SGHAT and CDR2 is FQNNGV. The CDR3 loop spans 17 amino acids. Written as DNA, the CDR3 is TGTGCCAGCAGCCTGGGACTAGCGGGAGTTACTGCAGATACGCAGTATTTT. This encodes CASSLGLAGVTADTQYF.

This chain joins TRBV10-3 and TRBJ2-7; 10 bases map to TRBD2. CDR1 and CDR2 (germline): ENHRY, SYGVKD. The J segment lost 0 bases and the V segment lost 3 bases, leaving 5 bases of the junction unmatched. This CDR3 contains 16 residues. CDR3 residues: CAISDPTSGFSYEQYF. The DNA for the CDR3 is TGTGCCATCAGTGACCCGACTAGCGGGTTCTCCTACGAGCAGTACTTC.

The chain carries TRBV6-2 or TRBV6-3 and TRBJ2-7; D perhaps matches TRBD1 (5 bases). The CDR3 extends over 16 amino acids. Germline V gene sequence: CDR1 MNHEY, CDR2 SVGEGT. Between the trimmed V and J ends, which lost 4 bases and 5 bases, there was a span of 21 bases. CDR3 residues: CASSSVWSETVDEQYF. The CDR3 DNA is TGTGCCAGCAGTTCCGTTTGGTCCGAGACAGTGGACGAGCAGTACTTC.